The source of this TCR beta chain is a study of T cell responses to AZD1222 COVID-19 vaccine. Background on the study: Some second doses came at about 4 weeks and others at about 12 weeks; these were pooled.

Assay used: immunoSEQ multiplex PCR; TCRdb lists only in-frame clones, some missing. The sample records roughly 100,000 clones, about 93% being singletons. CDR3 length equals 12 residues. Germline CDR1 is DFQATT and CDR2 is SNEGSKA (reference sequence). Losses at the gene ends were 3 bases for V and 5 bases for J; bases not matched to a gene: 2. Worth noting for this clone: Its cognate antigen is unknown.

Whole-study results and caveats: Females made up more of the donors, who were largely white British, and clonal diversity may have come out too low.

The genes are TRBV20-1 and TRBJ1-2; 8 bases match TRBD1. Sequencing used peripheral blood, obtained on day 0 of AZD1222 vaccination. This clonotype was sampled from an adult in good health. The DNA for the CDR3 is TGCAGTGCTAGTTGGGACAGGTATGGCTACACCTTC. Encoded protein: CSASWDRYGYTF.